These T cell receptor beta chains were read from a single sample in a study of cytomegalovirus exposure and HLA in healthy donors. The assay was immunoSEQ multiplex PCR, and TCRdb's table has in-frame clones only and misses some. Of 160,000 or so clones in the sample, around 73% were seen once. Sequenced input: PBMCs. The receptor source for this set is a man aged 60-69 years in good health and CMV-seronegative. Both conserved end residues are part of each CDR3. The D gene is left open where the match is weak. Size tells how often a clone was seen (once, few, many) or the class of an expanded clone, and some rows leave it out.

J gene	V gene	clone size	D gene	CDR3 DNA	CDR3 protein
TRBJ1-1	TRBV19	NA	NA	TGTGCCAGTAATTTCCCGGGAACGAACACTGAAGCTTTCTTT	CASNFPGTNTEAFF
TRBJ1-1	TRBV10-2	NA	TRBD1	TGCGCCAGCAGTGCACGGGGACAGACGAACACTGAAGCTTTCTTT	CASSARGQTNTEAFF
TRBJ2-4	TRBV19	NA	NA	TGTGCCAGTAAGGGGAGGGGGGGGGCCAAAAACATTCAGTACTTC	CASKGRGGAKNIQYF
TRBJ2-6	TRBV4-2	NA	TRBD1	TGTGCCAGCAGCCACCTGGACAGGGTACTATCCTCTGGGGCCAACGTCCTGACTTTC	CASSHLDRVLSSGANVLTF
TRBJ1-2	TRBV7-9	NA	NA	TGTGCCAGCAGTTTCAACCGACAGACTGGCTACACCTTC	CASSFNRQTGYTF
TRBJ1-3	TRBV10-3	NA	NA	TGTGCCATCAGTGAGTCGCGGGTAGCGGGAAACACCATATATTTT	CAISESRVAGNTIYF
TRBJ2-7	TRBV7-9	NA	TRBD2	TGTGCCAGCAGCTCCGGGACTAGCACCTACGAGCAGTACTTC	CASSSGTSTYEQYF
TRBJ2-2	TRBV5-4	once	TRBD2	TGTGCCAGCAGCGTGGGGACTAGCGGGAACACCGGGGAGCTGTTTTTT	CASSVGTSGNTGELFF
TRBJ1-4	TRBV5-1	NA	NA	TGCGCCAGCAGCTTGTTCGGTACTGCTGAAAAACTGTTTTTT	CASSLFGTAEKLFF
TRBJ2-5	TRBV5-4	NA	NA	TGTGCCAGCAGCATGGGGGAGTACCAAGAGACCCAGTACTTC	CASSMGEYQETQYF
TRBJ2-2	TRBV9	NA	NA	TGTGCCAGCAGCGCCCCAGGGGCAACCGGGGAGCTGTTTTTT	CASSAPGATGELFF
TRBJ1-1	TRBV5-4	NA	TRBD1	TGTGCCAGCAGCTGGTCGACAGGGGCGGCCACTGAAGCTTTCTTT	CASSWSTGAATEAFF
TRBJ2-2	TRBV11-3	NA	NA	TGTGCCAGCAGCTTAAGGTCCGGGGTTCTAGGGGAGCTGTTTTTT	CASSLRSGVLGELFF
TRBJ2-1	TRBV6-6	once	NA	TGTGCCAGCAGTCGCAATGAGCAGTTCTTC	CASSRNEQFF
TRBJ1-6	TRBV18	NA	NA	TGTGCCAGCTCGATCGAGTCTCCGGGTTCACCCCTCCACTTT	CASSIESPGSPLHF
TRBJ1-1	TRBV19	NA	TRBD1	TGTGCCAGTAGTGCTGGGACAGGGAGGATGAACACTGAAGCTTTCTTT	CASSAGTGRMNTEAFF
TRBJ2-7	TRBV28	NA	NA	TGTGCCAGCAGTTTAACGAGGTCCTACGAGCAGTACTTC	CASSLTRSYEQYF
TRBJ1-5	TRBV19	NA	NA	TGTGCCAGTAATGGTCCCGGACAGTATAGCAATCAGCCCCAGAATTTT	CASNGPGQYSNQPQNF
TRBJ2-2	TRBV28	NA	NA	TGTGCCAGCAGTCCACTAGGTCCCGGGGAGCTGTTTTTT	CASSPLGPGELFF
TRBJ1-1	TRBV21-1	few	NA	TGTGCCAGCAGCAAAAATGACAGGGTAAGAGGTACTGAAGCTTTCTTT	CASSKNDRVRGTEAFF
TRBJ1-1	TRBV6-5	NA	TRBD1	TGTGCCAGCAGTTACCCAGGACAGGGGAACACTGAAGCTTTCTTT	CASSYPGQGNTEAFF
TRBJ2-1	TRBV9	NA	TRBD2	TGTGCCAGCAGCGTAGGGTACGGGGGGACCCACAATGAGCAGTTCTTC	CASSVGYGGTHNEQFF
TRBJ2-1	TRBV9	NA	TRBD2	TGTGCCAGCAGCGTGAGCGGGAGCACCTACAATGAGCAGTTCTTC	CASSVSGSTYNEQFF
TRBJ2-7	TRBV6-6	NA	NA	TGTGCCAGCAGTACACAGCCTGCTTACGAGCAGTACTTC	CASSTQPAYEQYF